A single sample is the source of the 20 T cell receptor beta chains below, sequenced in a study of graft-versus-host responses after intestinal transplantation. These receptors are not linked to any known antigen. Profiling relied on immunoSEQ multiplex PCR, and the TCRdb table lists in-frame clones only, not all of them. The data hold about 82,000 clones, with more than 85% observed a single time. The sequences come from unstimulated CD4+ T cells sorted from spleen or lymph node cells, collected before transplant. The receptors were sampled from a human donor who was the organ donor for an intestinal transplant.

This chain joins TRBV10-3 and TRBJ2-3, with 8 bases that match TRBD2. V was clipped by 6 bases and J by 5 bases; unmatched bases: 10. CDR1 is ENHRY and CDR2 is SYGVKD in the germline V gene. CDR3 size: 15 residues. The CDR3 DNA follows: TGTGCCATCAGCCCCACCGGGAGGGCAGGAGATACGCAGTATTTT. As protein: CAISPTGRAGDTQYF.

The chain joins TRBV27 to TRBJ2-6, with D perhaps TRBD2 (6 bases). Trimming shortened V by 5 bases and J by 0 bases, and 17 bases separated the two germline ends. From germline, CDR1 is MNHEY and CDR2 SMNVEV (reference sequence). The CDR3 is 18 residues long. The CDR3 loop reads CASSLWGDRNSGANVLTF. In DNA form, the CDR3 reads TGTGCCAGCAGTCTCTGGGGGGATAGAAACTCTGGGGCCAACGTCCTGACTTTC.

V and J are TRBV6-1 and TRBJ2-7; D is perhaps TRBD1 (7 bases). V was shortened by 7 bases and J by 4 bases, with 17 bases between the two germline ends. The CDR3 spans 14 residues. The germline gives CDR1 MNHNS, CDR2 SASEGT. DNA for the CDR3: TGTGCCAGCATGGGGCTCAGGGGGAGGTACGAGCAGTACTTC. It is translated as CASMGLRGRYEQYF.

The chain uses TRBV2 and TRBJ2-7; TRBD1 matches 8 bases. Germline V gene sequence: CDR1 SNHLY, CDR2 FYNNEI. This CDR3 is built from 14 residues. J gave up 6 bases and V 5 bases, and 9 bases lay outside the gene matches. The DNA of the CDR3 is TGTGCCAGCAGTCGCCGACAGGGGACCCCCGAGCAGTACTTC. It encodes CASSRRQGTPEQYF.

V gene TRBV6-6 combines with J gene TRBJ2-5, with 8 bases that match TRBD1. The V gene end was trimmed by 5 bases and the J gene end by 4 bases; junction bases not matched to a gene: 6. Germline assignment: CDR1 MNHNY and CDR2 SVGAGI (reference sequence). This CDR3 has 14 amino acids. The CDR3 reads CASSVGQGSETQYF. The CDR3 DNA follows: TGTGCCAGCAGTGTCGGACAGGGCTCAGAGACCCAGTACTTC.

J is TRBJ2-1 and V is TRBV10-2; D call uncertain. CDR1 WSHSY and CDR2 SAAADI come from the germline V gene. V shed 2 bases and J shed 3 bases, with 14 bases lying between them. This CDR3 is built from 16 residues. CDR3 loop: CASSELRRVDYNEQFF. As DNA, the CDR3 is TGCGCCAGCAGTGAGCTTCGTAGAGTTGACTACAATGAGCAGTTCTTC.

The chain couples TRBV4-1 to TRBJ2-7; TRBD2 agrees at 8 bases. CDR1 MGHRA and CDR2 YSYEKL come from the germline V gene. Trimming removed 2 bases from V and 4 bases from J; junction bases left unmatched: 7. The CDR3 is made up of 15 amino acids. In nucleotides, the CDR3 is TGCGCCAGCAGCCAAAACTACGGGGGGGTGTACGAGCAGTACTTC. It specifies CASSQNYGGVYEQYF.

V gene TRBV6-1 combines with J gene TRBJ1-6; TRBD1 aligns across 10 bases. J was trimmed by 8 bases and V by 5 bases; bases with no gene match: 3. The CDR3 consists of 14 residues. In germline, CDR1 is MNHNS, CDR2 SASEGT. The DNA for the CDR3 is TGTGCCAGCAGTCCCGGGACAGGGGATTCACCCCTCCACTTT. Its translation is CASSPGTGDSPLHF.

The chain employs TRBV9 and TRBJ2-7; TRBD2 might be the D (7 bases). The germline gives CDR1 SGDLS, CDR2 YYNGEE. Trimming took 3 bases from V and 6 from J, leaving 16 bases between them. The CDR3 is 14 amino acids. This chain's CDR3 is CASSEGGEGSEQYF. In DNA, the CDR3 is TGTGCCAGCAGCGAAGGGGGGGAGGGCTCCGAGCAGTACTTC.

CDR3 sequence: CASSLDTGTSGGIPYEQYF. In nucleotides, the CDR3 is TGCGCCAGCAGCTTGGATACCGGGACTAGCGGGGGAATCCCCTACGAGCAGTACTTC. This chain joins TRBV5-1 and TRBJ2-7; 14 bases are a match to TRBD2. Unmatched junction bases numbered 10, after V lost 0 bases and J lost 2 bases. Germline-derived CDR1 and CDR2 are SGHRS and YFSETQ. The CDR3 contains 19 residues.

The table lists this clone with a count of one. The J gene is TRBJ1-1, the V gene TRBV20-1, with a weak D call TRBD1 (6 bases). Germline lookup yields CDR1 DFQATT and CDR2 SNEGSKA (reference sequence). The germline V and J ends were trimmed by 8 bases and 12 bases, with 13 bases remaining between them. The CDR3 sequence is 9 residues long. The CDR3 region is CSTDRKPFF. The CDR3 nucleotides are TGCAGTACCGACAGGAAGCCTTTCTTT.

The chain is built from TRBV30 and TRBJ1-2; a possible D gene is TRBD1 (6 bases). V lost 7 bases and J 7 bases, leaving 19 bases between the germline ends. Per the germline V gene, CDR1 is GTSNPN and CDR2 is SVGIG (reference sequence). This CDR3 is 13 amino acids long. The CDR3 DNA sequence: TGTGCCTCCCCGCGAGGGGGGGGTTTTGGCTACACCTTC. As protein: CASPRGGGFGYTF.

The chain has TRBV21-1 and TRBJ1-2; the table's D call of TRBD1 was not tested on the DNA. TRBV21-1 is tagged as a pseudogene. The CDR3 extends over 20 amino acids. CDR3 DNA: TGTGCCAGCAGCACGCACGGCTCAATTCGAGGACACCCACCTAACTATGGCTACACCTTC. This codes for CASSTHGSIRGHPPNYGYTF.

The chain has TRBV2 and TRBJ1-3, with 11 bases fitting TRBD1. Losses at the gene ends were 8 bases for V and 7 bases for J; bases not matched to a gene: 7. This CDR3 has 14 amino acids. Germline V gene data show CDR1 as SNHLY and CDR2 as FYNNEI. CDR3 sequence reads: CASGGTGGRNTIYF. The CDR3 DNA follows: TGTGCCAGCGGCGGGACAGGGGGAAGGAACACCATATATTTT.

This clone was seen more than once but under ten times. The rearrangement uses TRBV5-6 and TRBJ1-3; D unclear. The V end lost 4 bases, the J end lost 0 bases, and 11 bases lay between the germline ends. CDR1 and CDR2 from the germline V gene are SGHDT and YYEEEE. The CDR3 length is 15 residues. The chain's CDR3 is CASSLRLNSGNTIYF. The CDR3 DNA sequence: TGTGCCAGCAGCCTTAGACTGAACTCTGGAAACACCATATATTTT.

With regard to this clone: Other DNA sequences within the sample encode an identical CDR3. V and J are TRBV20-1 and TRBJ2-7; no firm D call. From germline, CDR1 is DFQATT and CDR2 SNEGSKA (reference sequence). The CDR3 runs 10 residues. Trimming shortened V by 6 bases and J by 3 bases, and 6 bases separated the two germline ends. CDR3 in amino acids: CSAYYYEQYF. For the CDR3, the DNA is TGCAGTGCCTATTACTACGAGCAGTACTTC.

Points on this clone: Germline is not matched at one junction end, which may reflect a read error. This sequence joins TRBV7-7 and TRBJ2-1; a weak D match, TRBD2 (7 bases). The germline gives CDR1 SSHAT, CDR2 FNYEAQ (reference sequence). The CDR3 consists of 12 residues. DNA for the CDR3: TGTGCTAGCAGCCCTAAGGGGGGGGAGCAGTTCTTC. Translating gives CASSPKGGEQFF.

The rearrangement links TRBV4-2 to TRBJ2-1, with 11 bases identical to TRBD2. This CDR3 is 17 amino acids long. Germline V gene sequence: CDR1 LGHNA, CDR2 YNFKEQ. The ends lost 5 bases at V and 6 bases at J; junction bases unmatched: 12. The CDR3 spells CASSEAPLAGEGNEQFF. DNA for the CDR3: TGTGCCAGCAGCGAAGCTCCACTAGCGGGAGAAGGCAATGAGCAGTTCTTC.

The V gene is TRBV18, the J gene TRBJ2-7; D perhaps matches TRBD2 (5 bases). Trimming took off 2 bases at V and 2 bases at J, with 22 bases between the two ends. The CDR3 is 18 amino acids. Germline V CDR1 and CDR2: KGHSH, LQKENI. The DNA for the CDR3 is TGTGCCAGCTCACCAGGGCTCCCGGGGTCAACTTATCCCTACGAGCAGTACTTC. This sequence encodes CASSPGLPGSTYPYEQYF.

The CDR3 loop reads CASSQQGYYGYTF. CDR3 in DNA: TGTGCCAGCAGCCAACAGGGGTACTATGGCTACACCTTC. This sequence joins TRBV14 and TRBJ1-2, with D possibly matching TRBD1 (6 bases). This CDR3 spans 13 amino acids. The germline V gene has CDR1 SGHDN and CDR2 FVKESK. V lost 2 bases, J lost 3 bases, and 7 bases lay in between.